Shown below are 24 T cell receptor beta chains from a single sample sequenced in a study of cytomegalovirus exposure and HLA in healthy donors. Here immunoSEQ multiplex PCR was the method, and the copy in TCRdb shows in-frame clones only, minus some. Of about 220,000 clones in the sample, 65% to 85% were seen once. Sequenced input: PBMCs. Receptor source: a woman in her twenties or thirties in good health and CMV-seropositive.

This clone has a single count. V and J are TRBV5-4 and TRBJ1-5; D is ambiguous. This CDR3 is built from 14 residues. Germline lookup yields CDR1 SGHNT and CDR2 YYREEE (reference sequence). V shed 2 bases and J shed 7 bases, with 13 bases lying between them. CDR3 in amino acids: CASSLRGSGQPQHF. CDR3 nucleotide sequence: TGTGCCAGCAGCTTAAGAGGGTCGGGCCAGCCCCAGCATTTT.

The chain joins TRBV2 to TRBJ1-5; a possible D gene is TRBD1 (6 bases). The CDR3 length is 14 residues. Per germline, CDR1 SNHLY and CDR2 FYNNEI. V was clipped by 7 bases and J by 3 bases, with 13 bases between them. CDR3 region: CASKPGQNNQPQHF. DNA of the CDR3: TGTGCCAGCAAGCCCGGACAGAACAATCAGCCCCAGCATTTT.

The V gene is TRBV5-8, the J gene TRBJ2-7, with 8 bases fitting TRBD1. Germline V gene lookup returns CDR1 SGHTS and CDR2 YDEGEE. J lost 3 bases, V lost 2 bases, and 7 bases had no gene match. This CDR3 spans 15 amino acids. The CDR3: CASSFAGTGVYEQYF. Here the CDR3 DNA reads TGTGCCAGCAGCTTTGCCGGGACAGGCGTCTACGAGCAGTACTTC.

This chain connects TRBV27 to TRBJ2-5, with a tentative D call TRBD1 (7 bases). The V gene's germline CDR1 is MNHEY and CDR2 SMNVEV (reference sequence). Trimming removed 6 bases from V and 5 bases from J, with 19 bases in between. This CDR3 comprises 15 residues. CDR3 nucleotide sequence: TGTGCCAGCAGGACACTACAGGGGCGGGGTGAGACCCAGTACTTC. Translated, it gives CASRTLQGRGETQYF.

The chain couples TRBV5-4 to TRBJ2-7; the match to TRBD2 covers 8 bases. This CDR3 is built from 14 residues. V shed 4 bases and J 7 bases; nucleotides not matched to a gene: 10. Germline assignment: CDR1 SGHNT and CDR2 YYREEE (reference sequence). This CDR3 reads CASSDRAGVGEQYF. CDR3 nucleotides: TGTGCCAGCAGCGACCGAGCGGGAGTTGGGGAGCAGTACTTC.

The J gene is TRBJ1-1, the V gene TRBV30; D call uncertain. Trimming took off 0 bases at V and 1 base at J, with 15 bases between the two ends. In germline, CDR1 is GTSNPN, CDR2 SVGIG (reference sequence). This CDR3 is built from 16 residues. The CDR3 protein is CAWSVTPSEKNTEAFF. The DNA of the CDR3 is TGTGCCTGGAGTGTAACCCCTAGCGAGAAGAACACTGAAGCTTTCTTT.

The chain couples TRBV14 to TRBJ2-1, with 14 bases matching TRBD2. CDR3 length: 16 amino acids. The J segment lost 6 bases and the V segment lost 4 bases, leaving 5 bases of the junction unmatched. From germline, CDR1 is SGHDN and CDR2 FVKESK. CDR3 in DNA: TGTGCCAGCAGCCCACCGGGACTAGCGGGAGCCAATGAGCAGTTCTTC. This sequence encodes CASSPPGLAGANEQFF.

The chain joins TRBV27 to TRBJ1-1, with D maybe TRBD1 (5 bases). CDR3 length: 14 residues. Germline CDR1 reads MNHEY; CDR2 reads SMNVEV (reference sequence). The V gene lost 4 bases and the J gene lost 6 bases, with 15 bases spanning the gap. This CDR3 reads CASSYRSISAEAFF. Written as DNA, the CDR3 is TGTGCCAGCAGTTACAGGTCGATTTCGGCTGAAGCTTTCTTT.

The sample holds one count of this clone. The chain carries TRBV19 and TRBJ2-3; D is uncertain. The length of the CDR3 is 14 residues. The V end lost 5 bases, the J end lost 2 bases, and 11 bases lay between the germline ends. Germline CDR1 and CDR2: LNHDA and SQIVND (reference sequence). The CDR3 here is CASSSQVSTDTQYF. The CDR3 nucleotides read TGTGCCAGTAGTTCTCAGGTTTCCACAGATACGCAGTATTTT.

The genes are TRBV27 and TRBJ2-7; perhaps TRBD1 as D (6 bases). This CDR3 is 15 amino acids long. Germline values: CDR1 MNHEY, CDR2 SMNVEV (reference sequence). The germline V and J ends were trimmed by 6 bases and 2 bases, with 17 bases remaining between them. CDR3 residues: CASSHGTGTTYEQYF. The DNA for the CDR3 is TGTGCCAGCAGCCATGGGACCGGGACAACCTACGAGCAGTACTTC.

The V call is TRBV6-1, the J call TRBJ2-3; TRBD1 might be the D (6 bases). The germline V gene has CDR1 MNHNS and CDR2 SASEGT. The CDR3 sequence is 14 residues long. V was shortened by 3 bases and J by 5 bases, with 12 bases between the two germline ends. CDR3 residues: CASSERRGGDTQYF. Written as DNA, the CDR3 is TGTGCCAGCAGTGAGCGGCGAGGGGGAGATACGCAGTATTTT.

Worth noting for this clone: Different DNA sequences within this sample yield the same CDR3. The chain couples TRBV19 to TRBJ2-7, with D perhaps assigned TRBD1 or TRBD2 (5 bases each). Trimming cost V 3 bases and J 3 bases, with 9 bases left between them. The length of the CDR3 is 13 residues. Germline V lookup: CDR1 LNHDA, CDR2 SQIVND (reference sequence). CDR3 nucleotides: TGTGCCAGTAGTATTGGGGGAAACTACGAGCAGTACTTC. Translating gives CASSIGGNYEQYF.

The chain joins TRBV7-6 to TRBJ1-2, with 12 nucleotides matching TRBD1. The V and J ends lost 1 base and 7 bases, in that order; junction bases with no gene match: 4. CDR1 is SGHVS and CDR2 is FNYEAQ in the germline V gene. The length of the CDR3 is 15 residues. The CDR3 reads CASSLEGQGAAGYTF. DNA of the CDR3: TGTGCCAGCAGCTTAGAGGGACAGGGGGCCGCTGGCTACACCTTC.

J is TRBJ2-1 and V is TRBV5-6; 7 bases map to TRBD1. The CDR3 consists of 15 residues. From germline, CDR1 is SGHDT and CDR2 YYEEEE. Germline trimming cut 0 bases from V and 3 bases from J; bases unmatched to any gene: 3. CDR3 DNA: TGTGCCAGCAGCTTGGCGGGGACAGTCTACAATGAGCAGTTCTTC. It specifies CASSLAGTVYNEQFF.

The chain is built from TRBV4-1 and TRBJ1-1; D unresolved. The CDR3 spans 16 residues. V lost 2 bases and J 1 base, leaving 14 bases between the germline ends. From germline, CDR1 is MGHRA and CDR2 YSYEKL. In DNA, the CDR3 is TGCGCCAGCAGCCAACCTCGACGGGGATCGAACACTGAAGCTTTCTTT. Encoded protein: CASSQPRRGSNTEAFF.

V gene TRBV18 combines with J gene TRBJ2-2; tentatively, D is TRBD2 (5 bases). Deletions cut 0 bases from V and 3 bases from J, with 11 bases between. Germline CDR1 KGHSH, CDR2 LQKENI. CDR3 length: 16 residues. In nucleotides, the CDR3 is TGTGCCAGCTCACCACCGTTACTAGTCTACACCGGGGAGCTGTTTTTT. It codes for CASSPPLLVYTGELFF.

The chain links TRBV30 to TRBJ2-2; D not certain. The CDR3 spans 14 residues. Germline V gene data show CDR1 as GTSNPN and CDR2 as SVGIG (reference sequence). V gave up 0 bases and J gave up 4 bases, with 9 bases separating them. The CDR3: CAWSVGSLTGELFF. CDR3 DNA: TGTGCCTGGAGTGTTGGCAGCCTCACCGGGGAGCTGTTTTTT. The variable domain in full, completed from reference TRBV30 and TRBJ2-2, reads SQTIHQWPATLVQPVGSPLSLECTVEGTSNPNLYWYRQAAGRGLQLLFYSVGIGQISSEVPQNLSASRPQDRQFILSSKKLLLSDSGFYLCAWSVGSLTGELFFGEGSRLTVL.

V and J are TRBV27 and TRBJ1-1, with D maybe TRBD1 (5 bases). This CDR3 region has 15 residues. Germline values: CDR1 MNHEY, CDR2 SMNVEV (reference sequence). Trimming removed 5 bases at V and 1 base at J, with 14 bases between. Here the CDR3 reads CASSPGPVGNTEAFF. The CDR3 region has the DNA TGTGCCAGCAGTCCGGGACCGGTGGGGAACACTGAAGCTTTCTTT.

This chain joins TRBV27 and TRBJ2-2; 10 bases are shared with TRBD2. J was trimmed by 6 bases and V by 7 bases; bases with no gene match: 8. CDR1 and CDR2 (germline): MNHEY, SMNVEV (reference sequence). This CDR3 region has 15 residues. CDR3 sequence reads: CASKTLAGEAGELFF. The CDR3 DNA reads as TGTGCCAGCAAAACCCTAGCGGGAGAGGCCGGGGAGCTGTTTTTT.

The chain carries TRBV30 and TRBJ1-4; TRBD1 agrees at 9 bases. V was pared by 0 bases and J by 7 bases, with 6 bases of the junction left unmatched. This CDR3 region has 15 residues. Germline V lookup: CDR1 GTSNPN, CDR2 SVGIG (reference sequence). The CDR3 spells CAWSVQGALFEKLFF. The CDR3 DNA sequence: TGTGCCTGGAGTGTACAGGGGGCCTTGTTTGAAAAACTGTTTTTT.

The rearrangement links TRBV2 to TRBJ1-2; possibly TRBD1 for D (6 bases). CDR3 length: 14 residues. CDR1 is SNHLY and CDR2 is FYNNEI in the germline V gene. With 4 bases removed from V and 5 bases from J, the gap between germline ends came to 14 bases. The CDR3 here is CASSVGGLEYGYTF. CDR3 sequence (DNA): TGTGCCAGCAGTGTCGGGGGCTTGGAGTATGGCTACACCTTC.

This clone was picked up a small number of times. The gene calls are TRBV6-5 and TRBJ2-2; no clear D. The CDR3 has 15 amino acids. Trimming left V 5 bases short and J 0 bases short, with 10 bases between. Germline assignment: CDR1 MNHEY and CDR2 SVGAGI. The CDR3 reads CASSLRTSNTGELFF. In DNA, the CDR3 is TGTGCCAGCAGTCTTCGGACCTCGAACACCGGGGAGCTGTTTTTT.

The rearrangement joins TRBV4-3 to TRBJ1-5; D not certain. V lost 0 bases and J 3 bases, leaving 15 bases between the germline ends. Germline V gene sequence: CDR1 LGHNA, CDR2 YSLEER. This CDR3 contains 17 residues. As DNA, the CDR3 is TGCGCCAGCAGCCAAGATGCCGGGAGGTATGACAATCAGCCCCAGCATTTT. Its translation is CASSQDAGRYDNQPQHF.

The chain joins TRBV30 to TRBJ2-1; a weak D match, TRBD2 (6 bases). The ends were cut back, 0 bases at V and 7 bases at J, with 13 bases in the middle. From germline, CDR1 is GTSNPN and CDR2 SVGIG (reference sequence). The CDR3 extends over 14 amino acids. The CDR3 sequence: CAWSVGVRGNEQFF. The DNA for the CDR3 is TGTGCCTGGAGTGTGGGGGTCCGGGGGAATGAGCAGTTCTTC.